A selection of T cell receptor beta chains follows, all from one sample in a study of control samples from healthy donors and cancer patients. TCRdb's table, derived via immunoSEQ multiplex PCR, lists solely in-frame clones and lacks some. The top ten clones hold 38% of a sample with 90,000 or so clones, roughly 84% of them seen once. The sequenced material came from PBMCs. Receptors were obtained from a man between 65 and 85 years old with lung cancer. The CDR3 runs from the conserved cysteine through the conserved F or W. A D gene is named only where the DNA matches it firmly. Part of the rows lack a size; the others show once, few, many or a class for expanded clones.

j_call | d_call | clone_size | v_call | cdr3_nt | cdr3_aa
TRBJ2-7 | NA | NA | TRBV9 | TGTGCCAGCAGCGTAGAGAGGACTACAGGGTACTCCTACGAGCAGTACTTC | CASSVERTTGYSYEQYF
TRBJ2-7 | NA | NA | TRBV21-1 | TGTGCCAGCAGCAAAGTTATCATAAGGGAGGGAGGCGAGCAGTACTTC | CASSKVIIREGGEQYF
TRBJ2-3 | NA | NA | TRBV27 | TGTGCCAGCAGTTCCCAGGGGGGGGGTACAGATACGCAGTATTTT | CASSSQGGGTDTQYF
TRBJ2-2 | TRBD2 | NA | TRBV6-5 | TGTGCCAGTTCCACTAGCGGGGTGTACACCGGGGAGCTGTTTTTT | CASSTSGVYTGELFF
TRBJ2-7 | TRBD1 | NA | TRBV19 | TGTGCCAGTGACCCCCTGGACAGGCGCACCTACGAGCAGTACTTC | CASDPLDRRTYEQYF
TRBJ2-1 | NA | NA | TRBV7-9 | TGTGCCAGCAGCCCTAAGGTCAGGGGAGCCTACAATGAGCAGTTCTTC | CASSPKVRGAYNEQFF
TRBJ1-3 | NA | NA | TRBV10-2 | TGCGCCAGCAGGGCTGGAAACACCATATATTTT | CASRAGNTIYF
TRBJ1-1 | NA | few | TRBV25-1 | TGTGCCAGCATAGGGGGGGCTCGAGACACTGAAGCTTTCTTT | CASIGGARDTEAFF
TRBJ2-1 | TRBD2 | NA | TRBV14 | TGTGCCAGCAGCCCCCGACCGGACGTGGGAGGGAAGCAGTTCTTC | CASSPRPDVGGKQFF
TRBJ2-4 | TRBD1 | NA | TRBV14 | TGTGCCAGCAGTCCCGGGACAGGGTCGGACATTCAGTACTTC | CASSPGTGSDIQYF
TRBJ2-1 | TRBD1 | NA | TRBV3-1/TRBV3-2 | TGTGCCAGCACCAGGGACAGGGGATACAATGAGCAGTTCTTC | CASTRDRGYNEQFF
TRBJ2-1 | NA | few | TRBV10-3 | TGTGCCATCAGTGAGCAGGGCGGGGTTTACAATGAGCAGTTCTTC | CAISEQGGVYNEQFF
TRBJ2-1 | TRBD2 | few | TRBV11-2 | TGTGCCAGCAGCTCGGGACTAGTTTTCCATGAGCAGTTCTTC | CASSSGLVFHEQFF
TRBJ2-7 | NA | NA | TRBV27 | TGTGCCAGCAGGTCGGCGGGGTCGAGCTCCTACGAGCAGTACTTC | CASRSAGSSSYEQYF
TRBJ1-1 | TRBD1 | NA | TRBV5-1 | TGCGCCAGCAGCAGTAGACAGGGGAACACTGAAGCTTTCTTT | CASSSRQGNTEAFF
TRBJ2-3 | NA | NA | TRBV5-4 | TGTGCCAGCAGCGTCGGTGGGAGGGGGGGAGATACGCAGTATTTT | CASSVGGRGGDTQYF
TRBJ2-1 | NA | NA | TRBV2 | TGTGCCAGCAAGAAAAGAGGGGACTCCTACAATGAGCAGTTCTTC | CASKKRGDSYNEQFF
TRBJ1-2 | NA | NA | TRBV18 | TGTGCCAGCTCACCACCCGGGGGCGCAAATGGCTACACCTTC | CASSPPGGANGYTF
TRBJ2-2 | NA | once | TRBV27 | TGTGCCAGCAGTTTATCGATTCGGACCGGGGAGCTGTTTTTT | CASSLSIRTGELFF
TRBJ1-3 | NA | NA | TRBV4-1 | TGCGCCAGCAGCTGGTCCAACTCTGGAAACACCATATATTTT | CASSWSNSGNTIYF
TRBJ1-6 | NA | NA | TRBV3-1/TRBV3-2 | TGTGCCAGCAGCCACTTCAGGGTTGGGAATTCACCCCTCCACTTT | CASSHFRVGNSPLHF
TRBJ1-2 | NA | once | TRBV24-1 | TGTGCCACCAGTGAGGAGGGCTTCTATGGCTACACCTTC | CATSEEGFYGYTF
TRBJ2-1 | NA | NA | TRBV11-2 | TGTGCCAGCAGCGAGCTGGGCCCCTACAATGAGCAGTTCTTC | CASSELGPYNEQFF
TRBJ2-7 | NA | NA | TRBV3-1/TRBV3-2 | TGTGCCAGTAGCCAAGATCTCGTTGCGAGGGAGCAGTACTTC | CASSQDLVAREQYF
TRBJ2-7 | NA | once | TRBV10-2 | TGCGCCAGCAGTGTGAGGGGTCCCTACGAGCAGTACTTC | CASSVRGPYEQYF
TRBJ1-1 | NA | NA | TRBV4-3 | TGCGCCAGCAGCCAAGATACGGGCACTGAAGCTTTCTTT | CASSQDTGTEAFF
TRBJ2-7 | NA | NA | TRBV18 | TGTGCCAGCTCACCATCTGCAGCCTACGAGCAGTACTTC | CASSPSAAYEQYF
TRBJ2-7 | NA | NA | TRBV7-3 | TGTGCCAGCAGCCCCGGGGGCTCATCCTACGAGCAGTACTTC | CASSPGGSSYEQYF